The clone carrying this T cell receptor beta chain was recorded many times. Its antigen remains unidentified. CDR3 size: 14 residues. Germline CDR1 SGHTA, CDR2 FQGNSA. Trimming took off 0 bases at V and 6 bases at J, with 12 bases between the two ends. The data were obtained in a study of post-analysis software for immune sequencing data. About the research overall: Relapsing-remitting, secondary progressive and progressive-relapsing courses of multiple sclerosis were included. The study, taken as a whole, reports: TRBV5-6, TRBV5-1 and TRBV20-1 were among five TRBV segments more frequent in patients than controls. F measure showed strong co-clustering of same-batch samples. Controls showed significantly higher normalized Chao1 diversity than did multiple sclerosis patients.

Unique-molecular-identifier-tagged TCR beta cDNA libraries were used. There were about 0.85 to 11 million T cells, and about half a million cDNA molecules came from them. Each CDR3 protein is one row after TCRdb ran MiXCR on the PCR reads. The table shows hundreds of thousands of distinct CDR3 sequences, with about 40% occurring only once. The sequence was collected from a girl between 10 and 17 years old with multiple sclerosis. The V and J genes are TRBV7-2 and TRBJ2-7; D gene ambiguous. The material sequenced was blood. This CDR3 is CASSLAYGYGEQYF. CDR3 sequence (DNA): TGTGCCAGCAGCTTAGCCTACGGCTACGGCGAGCAGTACTTC.